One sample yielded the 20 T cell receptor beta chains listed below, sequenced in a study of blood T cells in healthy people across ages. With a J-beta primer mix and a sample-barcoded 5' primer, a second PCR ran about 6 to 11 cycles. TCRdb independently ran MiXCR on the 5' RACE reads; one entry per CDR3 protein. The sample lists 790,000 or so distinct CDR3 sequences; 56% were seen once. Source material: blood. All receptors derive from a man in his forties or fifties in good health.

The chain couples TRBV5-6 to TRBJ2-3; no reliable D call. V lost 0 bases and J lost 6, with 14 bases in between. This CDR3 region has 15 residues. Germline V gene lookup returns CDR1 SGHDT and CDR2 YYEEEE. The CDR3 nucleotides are TGTGCCAGCAGCTTGGGGGCCAGAAAAAGCGATACGCAGTATTTT. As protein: CASSLGARKSDTQYF.

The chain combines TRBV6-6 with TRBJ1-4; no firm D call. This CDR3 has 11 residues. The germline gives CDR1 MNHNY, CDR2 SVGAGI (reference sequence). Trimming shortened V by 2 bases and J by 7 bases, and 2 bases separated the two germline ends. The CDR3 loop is CASSYGEKLFF. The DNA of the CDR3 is TGTGCCAGCAGTTACGGTGAAAAACTGTTTTTT.

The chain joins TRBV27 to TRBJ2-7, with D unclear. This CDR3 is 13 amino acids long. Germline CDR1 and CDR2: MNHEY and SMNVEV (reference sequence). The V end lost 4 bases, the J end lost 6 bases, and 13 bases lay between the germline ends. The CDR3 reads CASSSVGNIEQYF. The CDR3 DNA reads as TGTGCCAGCAGTTCGGTGGGCAACATCGAGCAGTACTTC.

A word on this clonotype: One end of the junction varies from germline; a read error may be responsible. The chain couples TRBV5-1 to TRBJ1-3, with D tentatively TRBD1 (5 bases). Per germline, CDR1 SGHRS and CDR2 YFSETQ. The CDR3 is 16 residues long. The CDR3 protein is CASSLLGGTSGNTIYF. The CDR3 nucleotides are TGCGCCAGCAGCCTGCTGGGGGGAACCTCTGGGAACACCATATATTTT.

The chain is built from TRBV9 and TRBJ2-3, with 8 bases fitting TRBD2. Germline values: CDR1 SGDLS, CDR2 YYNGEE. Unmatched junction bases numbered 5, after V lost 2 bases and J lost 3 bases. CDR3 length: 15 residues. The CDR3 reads CASSVTSGLTDTQYF. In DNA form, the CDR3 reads TGTGCCAGCAGCGTTACTAGCGGACTTACAGATACGCAGTATTTT. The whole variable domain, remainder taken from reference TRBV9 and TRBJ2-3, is DSGVTQTPKHLITATGQRVTLRCSPRSGDLSVYWYQQSLDQGLQFLIQYYNGEERAKGNILERFSAQQFPDLHSELNLSSLELGDSALYFCASSVTSGLTDTQYFGPGTRLTVL.

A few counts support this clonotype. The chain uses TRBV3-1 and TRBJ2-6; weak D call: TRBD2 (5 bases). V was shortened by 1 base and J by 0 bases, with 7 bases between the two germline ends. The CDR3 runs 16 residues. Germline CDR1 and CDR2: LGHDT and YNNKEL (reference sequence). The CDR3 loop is CASSQVGLSGANVLTF. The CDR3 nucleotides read TGTGCCAGCAGCCAAGTCGGACTCTCTGGGGCCAACGTCCTGACTTTC.

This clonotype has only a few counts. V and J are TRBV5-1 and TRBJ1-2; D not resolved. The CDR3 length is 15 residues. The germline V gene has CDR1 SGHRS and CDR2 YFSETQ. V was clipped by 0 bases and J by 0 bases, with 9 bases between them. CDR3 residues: CASSLEGTANYGYTF. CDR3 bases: TGCGCCAGCAGCTTGGAGGGCACCGCTAACTATGGCTACACCTTC.

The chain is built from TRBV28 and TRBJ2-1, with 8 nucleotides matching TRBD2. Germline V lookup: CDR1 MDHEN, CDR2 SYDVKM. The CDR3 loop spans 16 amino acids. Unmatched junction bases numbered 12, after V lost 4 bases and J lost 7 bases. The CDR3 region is CASSSTIREGINEQFF. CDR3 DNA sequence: TGTGCCAGCAGTTCCACAATTCGGGAGGGGATAAATGAGCAGTTCTTC.

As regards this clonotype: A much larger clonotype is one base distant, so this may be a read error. CDR3 loop: CSVGLGQETQYF. The CDR3 DNA reads TGCAGCGTTGGACTGGGACAAGAGACCCAGTACTTC. V gene TRBV29-1 combines with J gene TRBJ2-5; D not resolved. CDR1 SQVTM and CDR2 ANQGSEA come from the germline V gene. The V and J ends lost 4 bases and 2 bases respectively, with 8 bases between them. The CDR3 has 12 amino acids.

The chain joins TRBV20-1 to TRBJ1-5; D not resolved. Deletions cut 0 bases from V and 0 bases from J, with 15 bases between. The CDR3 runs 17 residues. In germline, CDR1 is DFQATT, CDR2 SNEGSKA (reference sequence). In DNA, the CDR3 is TGCAGTGCTAGAGATCTACGGCAGTGGGATAGCAATCAGCCCCAGCATTTT. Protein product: CSARDLRQWDSNQPQHF.

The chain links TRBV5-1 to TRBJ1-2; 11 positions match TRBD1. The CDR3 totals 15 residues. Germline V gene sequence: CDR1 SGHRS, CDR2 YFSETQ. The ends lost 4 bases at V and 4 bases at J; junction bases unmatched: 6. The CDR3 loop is CASSPPDRGPYGYTF. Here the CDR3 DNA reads TGCGCCAGCAGCCCACCGGACAGGGGGCCCTATGGCTACACCTTC. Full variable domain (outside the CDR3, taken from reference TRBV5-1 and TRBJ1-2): KAGVTQTPRYLIKTRGQQVTLSCSPISGHRSVSWYQQTPGQGLQFLFEYFSETQRNKGNFPGRFSGRQFSNSRSEMNVSTLELGDSALYLCASSPPDRGPYGYTFGSGTRLTVV.

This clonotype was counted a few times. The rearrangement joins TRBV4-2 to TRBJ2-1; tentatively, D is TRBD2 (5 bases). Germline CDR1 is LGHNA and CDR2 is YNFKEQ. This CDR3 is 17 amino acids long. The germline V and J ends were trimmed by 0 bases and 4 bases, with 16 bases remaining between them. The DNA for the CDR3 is TGTGCCAGCAGCCAAGAGGGTGCGGCTAGCCGGTACAATGAGCAGTTCTTC. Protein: CASSQEGAASRYNEQFF.

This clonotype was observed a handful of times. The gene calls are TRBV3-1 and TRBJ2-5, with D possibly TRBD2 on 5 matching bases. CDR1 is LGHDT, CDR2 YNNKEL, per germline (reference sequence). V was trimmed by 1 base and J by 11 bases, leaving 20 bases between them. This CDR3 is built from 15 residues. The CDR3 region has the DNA TGTGCCAGCAGCCAAGGAGGGTCTTCAACCGGAAAGCAGTACTTC. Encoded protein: CASSQGGSSTGKQYF.

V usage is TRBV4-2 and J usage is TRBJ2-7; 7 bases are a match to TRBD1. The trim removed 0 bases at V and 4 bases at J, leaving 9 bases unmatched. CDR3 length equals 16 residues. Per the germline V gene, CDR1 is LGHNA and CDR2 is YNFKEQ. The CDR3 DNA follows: TGTGCCAGCAGCCAAGAAACGACAGGGAGCGATTACGAGCAGTACTTC. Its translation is CASSQETTGSDYEQYF.

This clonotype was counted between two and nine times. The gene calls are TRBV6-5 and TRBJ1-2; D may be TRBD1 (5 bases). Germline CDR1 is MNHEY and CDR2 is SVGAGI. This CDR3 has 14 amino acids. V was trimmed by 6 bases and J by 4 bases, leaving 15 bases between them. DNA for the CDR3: TGTGCCAGCAGCCGACCCGGGACCCTCTATGGCTACACCTTC. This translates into CASSRPGTLYGYTF.

CDR3 in DNA: TGTGCCAGCAGCCCCCAGGGGGAGGGGGCAGATACGCAGTATTTT. It translates to CASSPQGEGADTQYF. The chain joins TRBV4-2 to TRBJ2-3; D tentatively reads TRBD1 or TRBD2 (7 bases each). The CDR3 is 15 amino acids. Trimming took off 4 bases at V and 4 bases at J, with 15 bases between the two ends. Germline values: CDR1 LGHNA, CDR2 YNFKEQ.

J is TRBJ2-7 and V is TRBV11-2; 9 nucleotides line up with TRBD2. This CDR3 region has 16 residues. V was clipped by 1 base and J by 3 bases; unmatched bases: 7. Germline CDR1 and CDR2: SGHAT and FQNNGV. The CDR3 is CASSLVTSGPNYEQYF. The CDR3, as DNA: TGTGCCAGCAGCTTAGTTACTAGCGGGCCTAACTACGAGCAGTACTTC.

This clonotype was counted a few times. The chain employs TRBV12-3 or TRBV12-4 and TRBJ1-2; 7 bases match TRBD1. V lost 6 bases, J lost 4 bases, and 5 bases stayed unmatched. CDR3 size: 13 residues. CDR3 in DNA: TGTGCCAGCAGCCTGACAGGGTTCTATGGCTACACCTTC. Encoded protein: CASSLTGFYGYTF.

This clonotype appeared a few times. The CDR3 is CASSWVEGGGYTF. The CDR3 DNA follows: TGTGCCAGCAGTTGGGTTGAGGGAGGAGGCTACACCTTC. This chain connects TRBV12-3 or TRBV12-4 to TRBJ1-2, with unresolved D. This CDR3 has 13 residues. The V gene lost 4 bases and the J gene lost 8 bases, with 14 bases spanning the gap.

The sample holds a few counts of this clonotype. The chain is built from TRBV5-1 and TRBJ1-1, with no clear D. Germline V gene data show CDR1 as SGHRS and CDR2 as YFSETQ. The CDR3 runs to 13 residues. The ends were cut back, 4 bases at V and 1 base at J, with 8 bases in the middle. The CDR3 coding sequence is TGCGCCAGCAGCGGACGGACGAACACTGAAGCTTTCTTT. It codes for CASSGRTNTEAFF.